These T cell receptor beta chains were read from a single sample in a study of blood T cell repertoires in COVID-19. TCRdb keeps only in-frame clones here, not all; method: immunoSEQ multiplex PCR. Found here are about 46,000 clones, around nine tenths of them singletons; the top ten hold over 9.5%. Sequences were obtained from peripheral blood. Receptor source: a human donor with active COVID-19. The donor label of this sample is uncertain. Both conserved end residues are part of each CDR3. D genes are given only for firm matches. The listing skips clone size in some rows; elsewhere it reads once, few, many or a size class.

CASSDMTSPNTGELFF TGTGCCAGCAGTGATATGACTAGCCCAAACACCGGGGAGCTGTTTTTT . TRBJ2-2 TRBV25-1 TRBD2
CASSVTSGATNTGELFF TGCGCCAGCAGCGTGACTAGCGGGGCGACGAACACCGGGGAGCTGTTTTTT . TRBJ2-2 TRBV5-1 TRBD2
CASSLQTTRFTDTQYF TGTGCCAGCAGCTTGCAGACAACCCGATTCACAGATACGCAGTATTTT . TRBJ2-3 TRBV7-9 .
CSVEGGVPYEQYF TGCAGCGTTGAGGGCGGGGTTCCCTACGAGCAGTACTTC . TRBJ2-7 TRBV29-1 .
CASSLASTDNEQFF TGCGCCAGCAGCTTGGCTTCGACAGACAATGAGCAGTTCTTC . TRBJ2-1 TRBV5-1 .
CASSPSNSPLHF TGCGCCAGCAGCCCCTCTAATTCACCCCTCCACTTT . TRBJ1-6 TRBV23-1 .
CASMEADGGRARETQYF TGTGCCAGCATGGAAGCCGACGGCGGCCGAGCCCGAGAGACCCAGTACTTC . TRBJ2-5 TRBV28 .
CASSLDVLGGGEAFF TGTGCCAGCAGCTTAGATGTACTGGGAGGGGGTGAAGCTTTCTTT . TRBJ1-1 TRBV11-3 .
CASSLDLDRGSYEQYF TGTGCCAGCAGCTTAGATCTGGACAGGGGTTCCTACGAGCAGTACTTC . TRBJ2-7 TRBV7-2 TRBD1
CASSPTGTYGEQFF TGCGCCAGCAGCCCAACCGGGACATACGGTGAGCAGTTCTTC . TRBJ2-1 TRBV5-1 .
CASSKIQAPGAAANSPLHF TGTGCCAGCAGCAAAATCCAGGCCCCAGGGGCCGCCGCTAATTCACCCCTCCACTTT . TRBJ1-6 TRBV21-1 .
CSAQTVPEEFF TGCAGTGCCCAGACAGTTCCAGAGGAGTTCTTC . TRBJ2-1 TRBV20-1 .
CASSSTGAQPQHF TGTGCCAGCAGCTCGACAGGGGCTCAGCCCCAGCATTTT . TRBJ1-5 TRBV7-9 TRBD1
CASSFGQGVTGGGYTF TGTGCCAGCAGTTTCGGACAGGGGGTTACTGGTGGTGGCTACACCTTC . TRBJ1-2 TRBV28 TRBD1
CASSRNYRASGAYEQYF TGTGCCAGCAGCCGAAATTATAGGGCTAGCGGAGCCTACGAGCAGTACTTC . TRBJ2-7 TRBV14 TRBD2
CASTAVRTTEQYF TGTGCCAGCACCGCGGTACGGACAACCGAGCAGTACTTC once TRBJ2-7 TRBV11-2 .
CSVGTGILGYNEQFF TGCAGCGTTGGTACCGGAATCCTAGGCTACAATGAGCAGTTCTTC . TRBJ2-1 TRBV29-1 .
CASSTGTSGGGYTQYF TGTGCCAGCAGCACAGGGACTAGCGGGGGGGGGTATACGCAGTATTTT . TRBJ2-3 TRBV7-2 TRBD2
CASSLGSGRGNEQFF TGCGCCAGCAGCTTGGGAAGCGGGAGGGGAAATGAGCAGTTCTTC . TRBJ2-1 TRBV5-1 TRBD2
CASSPGQPNTQYF TGCGCCAGCAGCCCGGGACAGCCTAATACGCAGTATTTT . TRBJ2-3 TRBV4-3 TRBD1
CASSVGERSSYEQYF TGTGCCAGCAGCGTAGGGGAGCGGAGCTCCTACGAGCAGTACTTC . TRBJ2-7 TRBV9 .
CASSVGQGANQPQHF TGTGCCAGCAGCGTAGGACAGGGGGCCAATCAGCCCCAGCATTTT . TRBJ1-5 TRBV9 TRBD1
CATSKGTDQETQYF TGTGCCACGAGTAAAGGGACAGACCAAGAGACCCAGTACTTC . TRBJ2-5 TRBV2 TRBD1
CASSSGLLYNEQFF TGCGCCAGCAGCTCGGGACTGCTCTACAATGAGCAGTTCTTC . TRBJ2-1 TRBV5-1 .
CASSLGTSGLPDTQYF TGTGCCAGCAGCCTCGGGACTAGCGGCCTCCCAGATACGCAGTATTTT once TRBJ2-3 TRBV9 TRBD2
CASRRARRTGAYEQYF TGTGCCAGCAGGCGAGCGCGCCGCACGGGGGCCTACGAGCAGTACTTC . TRBJ2-7 TRBV5-6 .
CASSIDTRASPLHF TGTGCCAGCAGCATAGACACTCGAGCTTCACCCCTCCACTTT . TRBJ1-6 TRBV5-4 .
CASSIAADRPSRTDTQYF TGTGCCAGTAGTATAGCTGCGGACAGGCCGTCTCGCACAGATACGCAGTATTTT . TRBJ2-3 TRBV19 TRBD1
CASSPGSGRYNEQFF TGTGCCAGCTCACCAGGGAGCGGTCGGTACAATGAGCAGTTCTTC once TRBJ2-1 TRBV18 .
CASTAGGGLYQETQYF TGTGCCAGCACGGCAGGGGGCGGACTGTACCAAGAGACCCAGTACTTC once TRBJ2-5 TRBV2 TRBD1
CASSQRGGGYEQYF TGTGCCAGCAGCCAGCGGGGGGGTGGTTACGAGCAGTACTTC once TRBJ2-7 TRBV3-1/TRBV3-2 TRBD2
CASSVRQGKGNEQFF TGTGCCAGCAGCGTGAGACAGGGTAAAGGGAATGAGCAGTTCTTC once TRBJ2-1 TRBV9 TRBD1
CASSPLGLAGGEQYF TGTGCCAGCTCACCTCTGGGACTAGCGGGAGGCGAGCAGTACTTC . TRBJ2-7 TRBV18 TRBD2
CASSKGLAGGPFSYNEQFF TGTGCCAGCAGCAAGGGACTAGCGGGGGGCCCTTTCTCCTACAATGAGCAGTTCTTC . TRBJ2-1 TRBV5-6 TRBD2
CASSLDSGYTDTQYF TGTGCCAGCAGCTTGGATAGCGGCTATACGGATACGCAGTATTTT . TRBJ2-3 TRBV5-4 .
CASSEGLADYEQYF TGTGCCAGCAGTGAGGGACTAGCGGACTACGAGCAGTACTTC . TRBJ2-7 TRBV6-1 TRBD2
CASSLGAQAGSEQFF TGTGCCAGCAGCTTAGGGGCCCAAGCGGGAAGCGAGCAGTTCTTC . TRBJ2-1 TRBV7-2 TRBD2
CASSQDIGEEQPQHF TGCGCCAGCAGCCAAGATATAGGGGAGGAACAGCCCCAGCATTTT . TRBJ1-5 TRBV4-3 .
CASSLYAGAPYGYTF TGTGCCAGCAGCTTGTATGCAGGGGCCCCCTATGGCTACACCTTC . TRBJ1-2 TRBV7-6 .
CASSPGSGGGRNEQFF TGTGCCAGTAGTCCCGGTTCAGGGGGTGGACGTAATGAGCAGTTCTTC . TRBJ2-1 TRBV19 TRBD1
CASSPFRDTEAFF TGTGCCAGCTCACCTTTCCGTGACACTGAAGCTTTCTTT . TRBJ1-1 TRBV18 .
CASSLVAETGELFF TGTGCCAGCAGCTTGGTAGCGGAGACCGGGGAGCTGTTTTTT . TRBJ2-2 TRBV5-5 .
CASSQEYSGRSSYNEQFF TGCGCCAGCAGCCAAGAGTATAGCGGGAGGAGCTCCTACAATGAGCAGTTCTTC . TRBJ2-1 TRBV4-3 TRBD2
CASSKPGTSAAETQYF TGTGCCAGCTCAAAGCCCGGGACTAGCGCAGCAGAGACCCAGTACTTC . TRBJ2-5 TRBV18 TRBD2
CASSIVGGPYGYTF TGTGCCAGTAGTATAGTAGGAGGCCCCTATGGCTACACCTTC . TRBJ1-2 TRBV19 .
CASSYGTEEKLFF TGCGCCAGCAGCTACGGGACAGAAGAAAAACTGTTTTTT . TRBJ1-4 TRBV5-1 TRBD1
CASSQDWTGGADGYTF TGTGCCAGCAGCCAAGACTGGACAGGGGGCGCAGACGGCTACACCTTC . TRBJ1-2 TRBV3-1/TRBV3-2 TRBD1
CASSLGLQGSKMHSPLHF TGTGCCAGCAGCTTGGGCCTACAGGGGAGTAAGATGCATTCACCCCTCCACTTT . TRBJ1-6 TRBV5-6 TRBD1
CASSLSGRDEQFF TGTGCCAGCAGTTTATCCGGGAGGGATGAGCAGTTCTTC . TRBJ2-1 TRBV28 TRBD2
CASSLPGGTYNEQFF TGTGCCAGCAGTTTACCTGGCGGGACCTACAATGAGCAGTTCTTC . TRBJ2-1 TRBV28 .
CATSRDSESYEQYF TGTGCCACCAGCAGAGATTCAGAAAGTTACGAGCAGTACTTC . TRBJ2-7 TRBV15 .
CASSLRQITDTQYF TGTGCCAGCAGCCTTAGACAGATCACAGATACGCAGTATTTT . TRBJ2-3 TRBV7-9 .
CASSQLQGTQPQHF TGTGCCAGCAGCCAGCTACAGGGCACTCAGCCCCAGCATTTT . TRBJ1-5 TRBV5-6 .
CASSMISGTSIHEQYF TGTGCCAGCAGTATGATATCCGGGACTAGCATCCACGAGCAGTACTTC few TRBJ2-7 TRBV27 TRBD2